These 10 T cell receptor beta chains came from one sample sequenced in a study of blood T cell repertoires in COVID-19. Sequenced by immunoSEQ multiplex PCR; TCRdb stores in-frame clones only, minus some. The table records 200,000 to 250,000 clones, 75% to 85% of them present only once. The specimen sequenced was peripheral blood. The receptors stem from a human donor in a cohort sampled during active COVID-19.

This chain links TRBV3-1 (or the pseudogene TRBV3-2) with TRBJ1-4; TRBD1 might be the D (5 bases). Germline CDR1 LGHDT, CDR2 YNNKEL (reference sequence). The CDR3 extends over 15 amino acids. Trimming left V 4 bases short and J 8 bases short, with 17 bases between. DNA of the CDR3: TGTGCCAGCAGCCCAGGAGGGACCCGGCGGGAAAAACTGTTTTTT. Its translation is CASSPGGTRREKLFF.

This chain links TRBV7-2 with TRBJ2-7, with 8 nucleotides matching TRBD2. The CDR3 covers 14 residues. With V trimmed by 5 bases and J by 4 bases, 7 bases remained unmatched. Germline V CDR1 and CDR2: SGHTA, FQGNSA. The CDR3 coding sequence is TGTGCCAGCAGCCTCTTTAGCGGGGCTTACGAGCAGTACTTC. This sequence encodes CASSLFSGAYEQYF.

The V gene is TRBV2, the J gene TRBJ2-5, with unresolved D. Germline loops: CDR1 SNHLY, CDR2 FYNNEI. The CDR3 sequence is 14 residues long. V lost 6 bases and J lost 2, with 13 bases in between. CDR3 in DNA: TGTGCCAGCAGCATCCTGGCGGCTCAAGAGACCCAGTACTTC. Translated, it gives CASSILAAQETQYF.

This chain connects TRBV7-2 to TRBJ1-4, with no clear D. V lost 2 bases and J lost 7, with 8 bases in between. CDR3 length: 13 amino acids. The germline CDR1 and CDR2 sequences are SGHTA and FQGNSA. The CDR3 bases are TGTGCCAGCAGCTTATTGTCCGGTGAAAAACTGTTTTTT. Translation: CASSLLSGEKLFF.

This clone was recorded once. Here the CDR3 reads CASSLIGGEGAYTEAFF. The CDR3, as DNA: TGTGCCAGCAGTTTGATCGGGGGGGAGGGAGCTTACACTGAAGCTTTCTTT. The rearrangement links TRBV27 to TRBJ1-1, with D tentatively TRBD1 (5 bases). The CDR3 loop spans 17 amino acids. CDR1 MNHEY and CDR2 SMNVEV come from the germline V gene (reference sequence). Trimming cost V 3 bases and J 3 bases, with 20 bases left between them.

This chain links TRBV13 with TRBJ2-7, with TRBD2 matching 9 bases. The CDR3 consists of 18 residues. The V gene's germline CDR1 is PRHDT and CDR2 FYEKMQ (reference sequence). With 0 bases clipped from V and 4 bases from J, the junction kept 13 bases outside the gene matches. The CDR3 bases are TGTGCCAGCAGCTTAGGCCTTCTTGGCGGGAGGGCCATTTACGAGCAGTACTTC. Its translation is CASSLGLLGGRAIYEQYF.

The DNA for the CDR3 is TGTGCCAGCAGCCAAGATTTGGGACAGGGATATGAGCAGTTCTTC. Protein product: CASSQDLGQGYEQFF. The genes are TRBV3-1 (or the pseudogene TRBV3-2) and TRBJ2-1, with 9 positions matching TRBD1. This CDR3 contains 15 residues. Germline values: CDR1 LGHDT, CDR2 YNNKEL (reference sequence). J gave up 8 bases and V 0 bases, and 5 bases lay outside the gene matches.

V usage is TRBV2 and J usage is TRBJ2-2, with 11 bases aligning to TRBD2. Trimming at V came to 3 bases and at J to 0 bases, leaving 6 bases not matched to a gene. The germline V gene encodes CDR1 SNHLY and CDR2 FYNNEI. The CDR3 covers 18 residues. CDR3 protein: CASSEPGTSGPNTGELFF. CDR3 DNA sequence: TGTGCCAGCAGTGAGCCTGGGACTAGCGGCCCGAACACCGGGGAGCTGTTTTTT.

The rearrangement joins TRBV5-4 to TRBJ2-7; 15 nucleotides align to TRBD2. The CDR3 runs to 15 residues. In germline, CDR1 is SGHNT, CDR2 YYREEE (reference sequence). V was pared by 4 bases and J by 5 bases, with 4 bases of the junction left unmatched. The CDR3: CASSNGLAGGHEQYF. The CDR3 DNA is TGTGCCAGCAGCAACGGACTAGCGGGAGGGCACGAGCAGTACTTC.

This clone was detected a few times. This sequence joins TRBV27 and TRBJ1-1; no firm D call. Trimming shortened V by 7 bases and J by 3 bases, and 6 bases separated the two germline ends. The germline gives CDR1 MNHEY, CDR2 SMNVEV (reference sequence). This CDR3 is built from 11 residues. The CDR3 here is CASTSYTEAFF. For the CDR3, the DNA is TGTGCCAGCACCTCTTACACTGAAGCTTTCTTT.